These T cell receptor beta chains were read from a single sample in a study of post-analysis software for immune sequencing data. TCRdb itself ran the PCR reads through MiXCR, one entry per CDR3 protein. The profile covers 650,000 to 850,000 distinct CDR3 sequences, with roughly 46% appearing a single time and roughly 5.2% taken by the ten largest. The sequenced sample was blood. The receptors stem from a girl between 5 and 17 years old with multiple sclerosis. CDR3s include the opening cysteine and the closing phenylalanine or tryptophan. Each record gives: V gene, clone size, J gene, D gene, CDR3 DNA, CDR3 protein. The D gene is left open where the match is weak. Clone size is not always given. Where it is, it says once, few, many or a class for expanded clones.

V: TRBV9; size: few; J: TRBJ1-2; D: NA; DNA: TGTGCCAGCAGCGCCCGACAGCAAGATTATGGCTACACCTTC; CDR3: CASSARQQDYGYTF
V: TRBV15; size: many; J: TRBJ2-3; D: NA; DNA: TGTGCCACCAGTACCGCTGGGCCGGGTGATTTTAGGTACACAGATACGCAGTATTTT; CDR3: CATSTAGPGDFRYTDTQYF
V: TRBV7-9; size: NA; J: TRBJ2-5; D: NA; DNA: TGTGCCAGCAGCTTATTACGGGTCCAGGGTCAAGAGACCCAGTACTTC; CDR3: CASSLLRVQGQETQYF
V: TRBV10-3; size: NA; J: TRBJ2-1; D: TRBD2; DNA: TGTGCCACCGATATAGCGGGAGAGGGCAATGAGCAGTTCTTC; CDR3: CATDIAGEGNEQFF
V: TRBV12-3/TRBV12-4; size: NA; J: TRBJ2-3; D: NA; DNA: TGTGCCAGCAGTCCGCGCTCGAATACGCAGTATTTT; CDR3: CASSPRSNTQYF
V: TRBV6-1; size: NA; J: TRBJ2-3; D: TRBD2; DNA: TGTGCCAGCAGTGGTTATAGCGGGATCGGAGCAGATACGCAGTATTTT; CDR3: CASSGYSGIGADTQYF
V: TRBV20-1; size: NA; J: TRBJ2-3; D: TRBD2; DNA: TGCAGTGCCCCCACACTTAGCGGGAGCACAGATACGCAGTATTTT; CDR3: CSAPTLSGSTDTQYF
V: TRBV20-1; size: NA; J: TRBJ1-5; D: NA; DNA: TGCAGTGCTAGGGGGGGCAGCTCCTATAGCAATCAGCCCCAGCATTTT; CDR3: CSARGGSSYSNQPQHF
V: TRBV20-1; size: NA; J: TRBJ1-1; D: NA; DNA: TGCAGTGCTAGTCGGGCAGCCCCGAACACTGAAGCTTTCTTT; CDR3: CSASRAAPNTEAFF
V: TRBV15; size: few; J: TRBJ2-1; D: NA; DNA: TGTGCCACCAGCAAACCCCCTCCTATGAACTCCTACAATGAGCAGTTCTTC; CDR3: CATSKPPPMNSYNEQFF
V: TRBV20-1; size: NA; J: TRBJ2-7; D: TRBD2; DNA: TGCAGTGCTAGCGGACTAGCGGGACTCCACGAGCAGTACTTC; CDR3: CSASGLAGLHEQYF
V: TRBV20-1; size: few; J: TRBJ1-2; D: NA; DNA: TGCAGTGCAAGACCCCATGACAGTGGGGTCGGGTATGGCTACACCTTC; CDR3: CSARPHDSGVGYGYTF
V: TRBV18; size: few; J: TRBJ2-1; D: NA; DNA: TGTGCCAGCTCACCGACAGTCACCTACAATGAGCAGTTCTTC; CDR3: CASSPTVTYNEQFF
V: TRBV5-6; size: NA; J: TRBJ1-1; D: NA; DNA: TGTGCCAGCAGCCTCCTCCCAGACCCCGAGGGGACCATGAACACTGAAGCTTTCTTT; CDR3: CASSLLPDPEGTMNTEAFF
V: TRBV29-1; size: many; J: TRBJ2-3; D: NA; DNA: TGCAGCGGTGGGAAGGGCACTAGCACAGATACGCAGTATTTT; CDR3: CSGGKGTSTDTQYF
V: TRBV29-1; size: NA; J: TRBJ2-7; D: TRBD1; DNA: TGCAGCGTTGCGGGGGACAGGGAAAACTCCTACGAGCAGTACTTC; CDR3: CSVAGDRENSYEQYF
V: TRBV20-1; size: NA; J: TRBJ2-7; D: NA; DNA: TGCAGTGCTAGAGGTTCGCCGAGCCCATCCTACGAGCAGTACTTC; CDR3: CSARGSPSPSYEQYF
V: TRBV6-6; size: few; J: TRBJ2-7; D: TRBD2; DNA: TGTGCCAGCAGCACCCGGGGTAGCGGGAGTTACGAGCAGTACTTC; CDR3: CASSTRGSGSYEQYF
V: TRBV6-5; size: NA; J: TRBJ1-1; D: TRBD1; DNA: TGTGCCAGCACTAGTATGGGACAGGGTTCTGAAGCTTTCTTT; CDR3: CASTSMGQGSEAFF
V: TRBV12-3/TRBV12-4; size: NA; J: TRBJ2-5; D: NA; DNA: TGTGCCAGCAGTTTAGGACAGGAAGAGACCCAGTACTTC; CDR3: CASSLGQEETQYF
V: TRBV7-2; size: NA; J: TRBJ2-5; D: NA; DNA: TGTGCCAGCAGCTTAGCGGGAGGAGCAGAGACCCAGTACTTC; CDR3: CASSLAGGAETQYF
V: TRBV19; size: NA; J: TRBJ2-2; D: TRBD1; DNA: TGTGCCGGAGAAACCGGGACAGTCACCACCGGGGAGCTGTTTTTT; CDR3: CAGETGTVTTGELFF
V: TRBV28; size: NA; J: TRBJ2-7; D: TRBD2; DNA: TGTGCCAGCAGGCAATTTCTAGCGGGTGTATCCTACGAGCAGTACTTC; CDR3: CASRQFLAGVSYEQYF
V: TRBV3-1; size: NA; J: TRBJ2-3; D: TRBD1; DNA: TGTGCCAGCAGCCGACAGGGGACCCCTAGCACAGATACGCAGTATTTT; CDR3: CASSRQGTPSTDTQYF
V: TRBV6-5; size: NA; J: TRBJ1-5; D: NA; DNA: TGTGCCAGCAGTCCAACAGGGACCGTGAGGAAGCCCCAGCATTTT; CDR3: CASSPTGTVRKPQHF
V: TRBV20-1; size: NA; J: TRBJ2-7; D: TRBD1; DNA: TGCAGTGCTAGAGACTCCGACAGGGTCTACGAGCAGTACTTC; CDR3: CSARDSDRVYEQYF
V: TRBV12-5; size: few; J: TRBJ2-1; D: NA; DNA: TGTGCTAGTGGCCCCGGTGCGCCGAACAATGAGCAGTTCTTC; CDR3: CASGPGAPNNEQFF
V: TRBV14; size: NA; J: TRBJ1-1; D: TRBD1; DNA: TGTGCCAGCAGCCTAATACAGGGGGCCAGGACTGAAGCTTTCTTT; CDR3: CASSLIQGARTEAFF
V: TRBV5-1; size: few; J: TRBJ2-4; D: TRBD2; DNA: TGCGCCAGCAGCTTGGCCGCACTAGCGGGAGGAATAGAAGGTGGAGTCAAAAACATTCAGTACTTC; CDR3: CASSLAALAGGIEGGVKNIQYF
V: TRBV29-1; size: NA; J: TRBJ2-7; D: TRBD2; DNA: TGCAGCGTTGAAGATCGGGGGACTAGCGACTACGAGCAGTACTTC; CDR3: CSVEDRGTSDYEQYF
V: TRBV15; size: NA; J: TRBJ2-5; D: TRBD1; DNA: TGTGCCACCAGCAGAGTACCCGGACAGGACAAAGAGACCCAGTACTTC; CDR3: CATSRVPGQDKETQYF
V: TRBV28; size: NA; J: TRBJ2-7; D: NA; DNA: TGTGCCAGCAGTTCCAATGGGCTTTACGAGCAGTACTTC; CDR3: CASSSNGLYEQYF
V: TRBV30; size: NA; J: TRBJ2-1; D: NA; DNA: TGTGCCTGGAGTGTTTCGGCTAGCGCGTACAATGAGCAGTTCTTC; CDR3: CAWSVSASAYNEQFF
V: TRBV29-1; size: few; J: TRBJ2-3; D: NA; DNA: TGCAGCGTTTCAGGCAGGGGCGCAGATACGCAGTATTTT; CDR3: CSVSGRGADTQYF
V: TRBV5-6; size: NA; J: TRBJ2-5; D: TRBD1; DNA: TGTGCCAGCAGCTCCCCGCGACAGGGTGGGCAGACCCAGTACTTC; CDR3: CASSSPRQGGQTQYF
V: TRBV7-6; size: many; J: TRBJ2-5; D: TRBD2; DNA: TGTGCCAGCAGCTCACTAGCGGGAGGAGAGACCCAGTACTTC; CDR3: CASSSLAGGETQYF
V: TRBV7-2; size: NA; J: TRBJ2-3; D: NA; DNA: TGTGCCAGCAGCCTAAGACAAGGGCAGTATTTT; CDR3: CASSLRQGQYF
V: TRBV6-5; size: few; J: TRBJ1-1; D: NA; DNA: TGTGCCAGCAGTTACTCTCGGACAGTCCTACGTAACACTGAAGCTTTCTTT; CDR3: CASSYSRTVLRNTEAFF
V: TRBV6-6; size: NA; J: TRBJ1-1; D: NA; DNA: TGTGCCAGCACCCCAAGAGAGGTCACTGAAGCTTTCTTT; CDR3: CASTPREVTEAFF
V: TRBV10-3; size: few; J: TRBJ2-5; D: TRBD1; DNA: TGTGCCATCAGATCGACAGGGGCTCAAGAGACCCAGTACTTC; CDR3: CAIRSTGAQETQYF
V: TRBV11-2; size: NA; J: TRBJ2-1; D: NA; DNA: TGTGCCAGCAGCTTAGATCGGGGGTCAGGGGCGCGCAATGAGCAGTTCTTC; CDR3: CASSLDRGSGARNEQFF
V: TRBV5-5; size: few; J: TRBJ1-1; D: TRBD1; DNA: TGTGCCAGCAGATCGGACAGGGTAGCGACTGAAGCTTTCTTT; CDR3: CASRSDRVATEAFF
V: TRBV7-9; size: NA; J: TRBJ2-2; D: TRBD1; DNA: TGTGCCAGCAGCTTAATATTCGGACAGGGGGCGAACACCGGGGAGCTGTTTTTT; CDR3: CASSLIFGQGANTGELFF
V: TRBV29-1; size: NA; J: TRBJ2-4; D: NA; DNA: TGCAGCGCCGCGGGGGACAGCCTAGCCAAAAACATTCAGTACTTC; CDR3: CSAAGDSLAKNIQYF
V: TRBV12-3/TRBV12-4; size: once; J: TRBJ1-2; D: NA; DNA: TGTGCCAGCAGTTTAAGGGCTGGTTGGGGCTACACCTTC; CDR3: CASSLRAGWGYTF
V: TRBV20-1; size: NA; J: TRBJ2-7; D: NA; DNA: TGCAGTGCTAGAGTAAAGGACATGCGGTCCTACGAGCAGTACTTC; CDR3: CSARVKDMRSYEQYF
V: TRBV20-1; size: NA; J: TRBJ2-3; D: TRBD2; DNA: TGCAGTGCCGGGGGGGGTAGCGGAACCACAGATACGCAGTATTTT; CDR3: CSAGGGSGTTDTQYF
V: TRBV5-6; size: NA; J: TRBJ1-4; D: NA; DNA: TGTGCCAGCAGCGACAGAAGAACTAATGAAAAACTGTTTTTT; CDR3: CASSDRRTNEKLFF
V: TRBV11-2; size: few; J: TRBJ2-5; D: NA; DNA: TGTGCCAGCAGCTTACCGGGACTTACAAGAGATACCCAGTACTTC; CDR3: CASSLPGLTRDTQYF